This T cell receptor beta chain emerged from a study of blood T cell repertoires in COVID-19. The overall study: The analysed material was cDNA or gDNA that came from T cells, B-cell-depleted T cells, or PBMCs.

Here immunoSEQ multiplex PCR was the method, and the copy in TCRdb shows in-frame clones only, minus some. The sample has fewer than 250,000 clones, more than 85% seen once. The CDR3 runs to 15 residues. Per germline, CDR1 LNHDA and CDR2 SQIVND (reference sequence). After removal of 5 bases from V and 5 bases from J, the junction contained 7 bases not matched to a gene. Input material: PBMCs or T cells enriched from blood (not recorded which). The sequence derives from a woman between 40 and 55 years old in a cohort exposed to, infected with or recovered from COVID-19 (not recorded which). The chain employs TRBV19 and TRBJ1-5, with 9 nucleotides matching TRBD1. The DNA of the CDR3 is TGTGCCAGTAGTTCTTCCGGGACAGGGTATCAGCCCCAGCATTTT. Translation gives CASSSSGTGYQPQHF.